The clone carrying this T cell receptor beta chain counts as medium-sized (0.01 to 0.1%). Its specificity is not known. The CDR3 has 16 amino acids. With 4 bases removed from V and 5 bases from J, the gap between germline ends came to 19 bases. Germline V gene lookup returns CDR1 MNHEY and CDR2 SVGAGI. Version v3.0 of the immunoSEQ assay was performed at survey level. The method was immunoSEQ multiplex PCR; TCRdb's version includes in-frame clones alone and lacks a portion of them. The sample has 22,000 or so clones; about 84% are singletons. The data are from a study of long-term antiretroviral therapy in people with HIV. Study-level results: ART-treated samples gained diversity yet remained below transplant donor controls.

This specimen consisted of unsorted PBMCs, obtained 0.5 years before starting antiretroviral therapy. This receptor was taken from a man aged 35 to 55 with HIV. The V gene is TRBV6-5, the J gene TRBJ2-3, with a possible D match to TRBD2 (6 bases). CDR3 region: CASSSVGAGVQDTQYF. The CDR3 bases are TGTGCCAGCAGTTCGGTAGGAGCGGGTGTACAAGATACGCAGTATTTT.